This TCR beta chain was obtained from a study of shared clonotypes between healthy human individuals. The CDR3 has 15 residues. The protocol was immunoSEQ multiplex PCR, while the TCRdb copy is restricted to in-frame clones and leaves out a portion. The data hold fewer than 600,000 clones, with over 60% observed a single time. This clone was picked up a small number of times. The TCR comes from a middle-aged woman in good health. Some clones in this sample may be carry-over from other donors' samples. The sequencing sample was made of PBMCs. The rearrangement uses TRBV1 and TRBJ1-5; TRBD1, the table's D call, lacks a check against the DNA. TRBV1 is marked as a pseudogene. CDR3 sequence (DNA): TGCACCAGCAGCCTGGGACAGGGGCCAGGGCAGCCCCAGCATTTT. It codes for CTSSLGQGPGQPQHF.